This T cell receptor (beta chain) was captured in a study of identical twins. MiXCR was run by TCRdb on the 5' RACE reads, yielding one entry per CDR3 protein. This sample has around 570,000 distinct CDR3 sequences, with approximately 10% found just once. This CDR3 contains 18 residues. V was pared by 4 bases and J by 0 bases, with 16 bases between. These data are also associated with another study on yellow fever vaccine responses in identical twins.

The sequencing input was PBMCs. This sequence was found in a woman aged 18-30 years in good health. This chain joins TRBV12-3 or TRBV12-4 and TRBJ2-6; D may match TRBD1 or TRBD2 (6 bases each). The CDR3 reads CASSSGASVYSGANVLTF. The CDR3 DNA follows: TGTGCCAGCAGTTCGGGGGCTAGCGTGTACTCTGGGGCCAACGTCCTGACTTTC.